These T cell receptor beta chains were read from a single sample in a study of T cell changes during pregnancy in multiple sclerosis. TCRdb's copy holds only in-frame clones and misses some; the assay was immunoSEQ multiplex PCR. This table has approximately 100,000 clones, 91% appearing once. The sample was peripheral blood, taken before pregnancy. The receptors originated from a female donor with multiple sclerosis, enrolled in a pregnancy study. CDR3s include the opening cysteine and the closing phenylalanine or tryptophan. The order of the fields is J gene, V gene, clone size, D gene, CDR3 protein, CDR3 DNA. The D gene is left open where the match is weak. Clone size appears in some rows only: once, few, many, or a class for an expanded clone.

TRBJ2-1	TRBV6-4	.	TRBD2	CASSLAGGPNNEQFF	TGTGCCAGCAGCCTAGCGGGAGGGCCTAACAATGAGCAGTTCTTC
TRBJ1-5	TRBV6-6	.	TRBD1	CASRGTGLGQPQHF	TGTGCCAGCAGAGGGACAGGGCTGGGTCAGCCCCAGCATTTT
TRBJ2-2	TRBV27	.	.	CASSSTGSGELFF	TGTGCCAGCAGTTCAACAGGGTCCGGGGAGCTGTTTTTT
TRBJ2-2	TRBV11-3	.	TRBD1	CASSFGTENTGELFF	TGTGCCAGCAGCTTCGGGACAGAGAACACCGGGGAGCTGTTTTTT
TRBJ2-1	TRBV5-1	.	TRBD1	CASNKEGGLHEQFF	TGCGCCAGCAACAAAGAAGGGGGCCTCCATGAGCAGTTCTTC
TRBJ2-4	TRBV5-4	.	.	CASGEGGKNIQYF	TGTGCCAGCGGGGAGGGGGGGAAAAACATTCAGTACTTC
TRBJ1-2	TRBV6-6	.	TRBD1	CASSYSGQGAGGYTF	TGTGCCAGCAGTTACTCGGGACAGGGGGCAGGTGGCTACACCTTC
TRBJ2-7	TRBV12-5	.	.	CASGLGTDVYEQYF	TGTGCTAGTGGTTTGGGGACAGACGTCTACGAGCAGTACTTC
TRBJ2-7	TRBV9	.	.	CASSPQGNEQYF	TGTGCCAGCAGCCCACAGGGAAACGAGCAGTACTTC
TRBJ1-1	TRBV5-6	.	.	CASSLWGDTEAFF	TGTGCCAGCAGCTTGTGGGGGGACACTGAAGCTTTCTTT
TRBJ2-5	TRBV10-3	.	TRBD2	CAISEGLGSGSGLETQYF	TGTGCCATCAGTGAGGGATTAGGTAGCGGGAGCGGGTTGGAGACCCAGTACTTC
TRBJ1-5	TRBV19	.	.	CASTRISPRGNQPQHF	TGTGCCAGTACTCGGATAAGCCCCCGGGGGAATCAGCCCCAGCATTTT
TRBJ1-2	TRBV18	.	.	CASSPRQESKANYGYTF	TGTGCCAGCTCGCCCAGACAGGAAAGTAAAGCTAACTATGGCTACACCTTC
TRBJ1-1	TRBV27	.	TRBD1	CASSRQGRTEAFF	TGTGCCAGCAGCCGACAGGGGCGGACTGAAGCTTTCTTT
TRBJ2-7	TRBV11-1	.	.	CASSDAQGGRFEQYF	TGTGCCAGCAGTGATGCGCAGGGGGGTCGTTTCGAGCAGTACTTC
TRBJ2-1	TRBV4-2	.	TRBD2	CASSQVSGRASPYNEQFF	TGTGCCAGCAGCCAAGTTAGCGGGAGGGCCTCTCCCTACAATGAGCAGTTCTTC
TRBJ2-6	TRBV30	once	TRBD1	CAWSVPGGTGANVLTF	TGTGCCTGGAGTGTACCAGGGGGCACTGGGGCCAACGTCCTGACTTTC
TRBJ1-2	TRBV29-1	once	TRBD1	CSVEGQGLSPNYGYTF	TGCAGCGTTGAAGGACAGGGACTGAGCCCTAACTATGGCTACACCTTC
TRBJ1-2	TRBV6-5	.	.	CASSYSDSETYGYTF	TGTGCCAGCAGTTACAGTGACAGTGAGACCTATGGCTACACCTTC
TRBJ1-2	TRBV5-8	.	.	CASSRDRSYGYTF	TGTGCCAGCAGTCGCGACAGGTCTTATGGCTACACCTTC
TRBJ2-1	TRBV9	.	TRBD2	CASSVVAGTSGGAVNEQFF	TGTGCCAGCAGCGTAGTCGCGGGGACTAGCGGGGGGGCTGTCAATGAGCAGTTCTTC
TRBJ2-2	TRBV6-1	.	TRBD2	CASSEIGLAGATGELFF	TGTGCCAGCAGTGAAATAGGACTAGCGGGAGCCACCGGGGAGCTGTTTTTT
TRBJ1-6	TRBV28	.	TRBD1	CATTGPRTVRGNSPLHF	TGTGCCACCACGGGGCCCCGAACCGTCAGGGGGAATTCACCCCTCCACTTT
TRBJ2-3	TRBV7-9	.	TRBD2	CASSARLAGDTDTQYF	TGTGCCAGCAGCGCCAGACTAGCGGGAGACACAGATACGCAGTATTTT